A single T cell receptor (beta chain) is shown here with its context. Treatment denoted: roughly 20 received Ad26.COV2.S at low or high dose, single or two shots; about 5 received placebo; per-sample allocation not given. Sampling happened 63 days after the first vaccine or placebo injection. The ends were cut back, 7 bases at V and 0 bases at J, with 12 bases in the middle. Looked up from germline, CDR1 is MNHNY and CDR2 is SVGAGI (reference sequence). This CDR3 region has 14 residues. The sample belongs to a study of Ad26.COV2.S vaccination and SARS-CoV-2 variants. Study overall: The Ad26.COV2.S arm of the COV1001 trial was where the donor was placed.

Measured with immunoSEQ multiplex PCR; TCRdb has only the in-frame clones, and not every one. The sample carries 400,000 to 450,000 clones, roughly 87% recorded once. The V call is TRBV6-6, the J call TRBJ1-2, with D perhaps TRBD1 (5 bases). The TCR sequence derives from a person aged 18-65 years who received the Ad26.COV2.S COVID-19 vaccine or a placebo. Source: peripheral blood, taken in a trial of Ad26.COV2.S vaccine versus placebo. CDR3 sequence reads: CASTTQEANYGYTF. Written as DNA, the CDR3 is TGTGCCAGCACCACACAGGAAGCTAACTATGGCTACACCTTC.